A selection of T cell receptor beta chains follows, all from one sample in a study of T-cell reconstitution after alpha-beta-depleted transplantation in children. TCRdb analysed the PCR reads with MiXCR anew, one entry per CDR3 protein. The sample gives approximately 650,000 distinct CDR3 sequences, approximately 14% of which show up once; about 0.77% is in the top ten. The sequencing used PBMCs, collected before TCRalphabeta/CD19-depleted stem cell transplant. These receptors originate from a girl aged 2 to 9 with congenital amegakaryocytic thrombocytopenia, due to receive a stem cell transplant. The CDR3 runs from the conserved cysteine through the conserved F or W. A D gene is named only where the DNA matches it firmly. Clone size is shown for a subset of rows, as once, few, many or a class of expanded clone.

>TRBD1|TRBV6-6|.|12|TRBJ2-3
TGTGCCAGCAGCAACAGGGGCCCGTTCTCGTATTTT
CASSNRGPFSYF
>.|TRBV5-1|.|13|TRBJ2-3
TGCGCCAGCAGGGGGGTGATTGCAGATACGCAGTATTTT
CASRGVIADTQYF
>.|TRBV29-1|.|15|TRBJ2-1
TGCAGCGTTGTCAGCGGGTTCTACTCCTACAATGAGCAGCTCTTC
CSVVSGFYSYNEQLF
>TRBD2|TRBV27|many|16|TRBJ2-1
TGTGCCAGCAGTTTATATGGGACTAGCGCTTGGAATGAGCAGTTCTTC
CASSLYGTSAWNEQFF
>.|TRBV5-1|.|12|TRBJ2-2
TGCGCCAGCAGCGAGAGGACCGGGGAGCTGTTTTTT
CASSERTGELFF
>.|TRBV30|.|15|TRBJ2-2
TGTGCCTGGACTCTGGTCGGGGGCTACACCGGGGAGCTGTTTTTT
CAWTLVGGYTGELFF
>TRBD1|TRBV7-9|.|14|TRBJ2-5
TGTGCCAGCAGCCCCCTCGACAGGGCCGAGACCCAGTACTTC
CASSPLDRAETQYF
>TRBD2|TRBV20-1|.|14|TRBJ2-5
TGCAGTGCTATAGAGGTAGCGGGAGTCCAGACCCAGTACTTC
CSAIEVAGVQTQYF
>TRBD1|TRBV12-3/TRBV12-4|many|18|TRBJ2-6
TGTGCCAGCAGTTCAGACAGGGGGCTGCTCTCTGGGGCCAACGTCCTGACTTTC
CASSSDRGLLSGANVLTF
>.|TRBV7-6|.|13|TRBJ2-7
TGTGCCAGCGGCCCTCGGGACATCTACGAGCAGTACTTC
CASGPRDIYEQYF
>TRBD1|TRBV11-2|few|14|TRBJ2-3
TGTGCCAGCAGCTCCGGACAGGGAGGAGATACGCAGTATTTT
CASSSGQGGDTQYF
>.|TRBV5-1|many|16|TRBJ2-1
TGCGCCAGCAGCTTGGGAGCCGGTCAGGGCTACAATGAGCAGTTCTTC
CASSLGAGQGYNEQFF
>.|TRBV7-8|few|15|TRBJ1-1
TGTGCCAGCAGCTTCGGGTCCCGGATGAACACTGAAGCTTTCTTT
CASSFGSRMNTEAFF
>.|TRBV12-3/TRBV12-4|.|13|TRBJ2-1
TGTGCCAGCAGTTCTGAGGGGTACAATGAGCAGTTCTTC
CASSSEGYNEQFF
>.|TRBV20-1|few|21|TRBJ2-7
TGCAGTGCTAGAGTACTCGACTGGTCGGTTAGCCGGAGTGGGAGCTCCTACGAGCAGTACTTC
CSARVLDWSVSRSGSSYEQYF
>TRBD2|TRBV9|.|16|TRBJ2-3
TGTGCCAGCAGCGTAGGAGCGGGGGGAGGGGTGGATACGCAGTATTTT
CASSVGAGGGVDTQYF
>TRBD2|TRBV27|few|17|TRBJ2-3
TGTGCCAGCAGTTTAGAGGTAGCGGGAGGTTACACAGATACGCAGTATTTT
CASSLEVAGGYTDTQYF
>.|TRBV27|.|14|TRBJ1-2
TGTGCCAGCAGTTTATCGACGGGCGGCTATGGCTACACCTTC
CASSLSTGGYGYTF
>.|TRBV12-3/TRBV12-4|many|11|TRBJ1-2
TGTGCCAGCGTCAACCCTCGCGACAAACGGTTC
CASVNPRDKRF
>.|TRBV28|few|14|TRBJ2-1
TGTGCCAGCGAGGGCCCTCCCAGCTACAATGAGCAGTTCTTC
CASEGPPSYNEQFF
>TRBD2|TRBV5-1|.|18|TRBJ2-1
TGCGCCAGCAGCGAGGGTTGGCGGGAGCCAATCTCCTACAATGAGCAGTTCTTC
CASSEGWREPISYNEQFF
>.|TRBV5-1|many|14|TRBJ2-1
TGCGCCAGCAGCTCTATCCGCTCCTACAATGAGCAGTTCTTC
CASSSIRSYNEQFF
>TRBD1|TRBV29-1|.|13|TRBJ2-4
TGCGCCGGGACAGTCCTAGCCAAAAACATTCAGTACTTC
CAGTVLAKNIQYF
>.|TRBV27|many|13|TRBJ2-5
TGTGCCAGCAGTTTATCGAGCAGGGGGACCCAGTACTTC
CASSLSSRGTQYF
>.|TRBV27|few|13|TRBJ2-3
TGTGCCAGCAGTTTAACCAACATAGATACGCAGTATTTT
CASSLTNIDTQYF
>TRBD2|TRBV7-9|few|17|TRBJ2-1
TGTGCCAGCAGCCAAGAAGCACCGGGACTACCCTACAATGAGCAGTTCTTC
CASSQEAPGLPYNEQFF
>.|TRBV27|.|14|TRBJ2-1
TGTGCCAGCAGCGAGCGGAGCTCCTACAATGAGCAGTTCTTC
CASSERSSYNEQFF
>TRBD2|TRBV7-8|.|17|TRBJ2-1
TGTGCCAGCACCTTCCGCAATATAGCGGGAGGGCCCAGTGAGCAGTTCTTC
CASTFRNIAGGPSEQFF
>.|TRBV20-1|few|11|TRBJ2-7
TGCAGTGCTAGATCCGGGACCGAGCAGTACTTC
CSARSGTEQYF
>.|TRBV6-5|many|13|TRBJ1-1
TGTGCCAGCAGTTACGGGGGCCCCACTGAAGCTTTCTTT
CASSYGGPTEAFF
>.|TRBV20-1|many|10|TRBJ2-5
TGCAGTGCTATTCAAGAGACCCAGTACTTC
CSAIQETQYF
>.|TRBV5-1|many|19|TRBJ2-5
TGCGCCAGCAGCCTCTCCGTTGGTAGTAAGGTCTCCCAGCAAGAGACCCAGTACTTC
CASSLSVGSKVSQQETQYF
>.|TRBV7-9|few|14|TRBJ2-7
TGTGCCAGCAGCTTAGAGGCCAGGCTGGACGAGCAGTACTTC
CASSLEARLDEQYF
>.|TRBV6-5|few|15|TRBJ2-7
TGTGCCAGCAGTTACTCACCGGGAAGCTCCTACGAGCAGTACTTC
CASSYSPGSSYEQYF
>TRBD2|TRBV14|.|15|TRBJ2-3
TGTGCCAGCAGCGGACCGGGACTAGCCGCAGATACGCAGTATTTT
CASSGPGLAADTQYF